The next 16 T cell receptor beta chains were all read from a single sample in a study of post-analysis software for immune sequencing data. Unique molecular identifiers were carried by the TCR beta cDNA libraries. TCRdb reanalysed the PCR reads using MiXCR and keeps one entry per CDR3 protein. The repertoire consists of some 890,000 distinct CDR3 sequences, with roughly 50% occurring once and the leading ten covering over 4%. These receptors lack a known antigen. Points from the study as a whole: A handful of TRBV segments (TRBV5-6, TRBV5-1 and TRBV20-1 among them) occurred more frequently in patients than in controls.

Specimen: blood. The receptor source for this set is a girl aged 10-17 years with multiple sclerosis.

DNA for the CDR3: TGTGCCAGCAGCGTAGCCCCTAGCACCGGGGAGCTGTTTTTT. Protein product: CASSVAPSTGELFF. The chain couples TRBV9 to TRBJ2-2; D uncertain. CDR1 is SGDLS and CDR2 is YYNGEE in the germline V gene. This CDR3 comprises 14 residues. V was pared by 0 bases and J by 4 bases, with 7 bases between.

The chain uses TRBV7-8 and TRBJ1-5, with 11 bases lining up with TRBD1. The CDR3 length is 16 residues. Losses at the gene ends were 1 base for V and 5 bases for J; bases not matched to a gene: 4. The germline V gene has CDR1 SGHVS and CDR2 FQNEAQ. CDR3 loop: CASSLGRTGGYQPQHF. CDR3 DNA sequence: TGTGCCAGCAGCTTAGGGCGGACAGGGGGCTATCAGCCCCAGCATTTT.

This clonotype was recorded many times. CDR3 protein: CASSPTGVYGYTF. The CDR3 bases are TGTGCCAGCAGCCCAACAGGGGTCTATGGCTACACCTTC. The rearrangement joins TRBV7-9 to TRBJ1-2; TRBD1 matches 7 bases. This CDR3 has 13 residues. Germline CDR1 SEHNR, CDR2 FQNEAQ (reference sequence). V dropped 5 bases and J dropped 4; count of bases not matched to a gene: 4.

The sample holds a few counts of this clonotype. The CDR3 protein is CASSTPGQGAYEQYF. In nucleotides, the CDR3 is TGCGCCAGCAGCACCCCGGGGCAGGGGGCGTACGAGCAGTACTTC. The genes are TRBV5-1 and TRBJ2-7; 8 bases line up with TRBD1. Germline V gene sequence: CDR1 SGHRS, CDR2 YFSETQ. The CDR3 has 15 amino acids. The V gene end was trimmed by 4 bases and the J gene end by 4 bases; junction bases not matched to a gene: 10. Full variable domain (missing parts from reference TRBV5-1 and TRBJ2-7): KAGVTQTPRYLIKTRGQQVTLSCSPISGHRSVSWYQQTPGQGLQFLFEYFSETQRNKGNFPGRFSGRQFSNSRSEMNVSTLELGDSALYLCASSTPGQGAYEQYFGPGTRLTVT.

V gene TRBV7-9 combines with J gene TRBJ2-7; 9 bases map to TRBD1. CDR3 size: 14 residues. J was trimmed by 6 bases and V by 5 bases; bases with no gene match: 8. Germline V lookup: CDR1 SEHNR, CDR2 FQNEAQ (reference sequence). The CDR3 loop is CASSHRDRASEQYF. CDR3 nucleotides: TGTGCCAGCAGCCACCGGGACAGGGCCAGCGAGCAGTACTTC.

The chain uses TRBV14 and TRBJ2-3; D remains ambiguous. With 2 bases removed from V and 10 bases from J, the gap between germline ends came to 13 bases. Germline lookup yields CDR1 SGHDN and CDR2 FVKESK. CDR3 length: 13 amino acids. CDR3 in amino acids: CASSQLAGTSQYF. The DNA for the CDR3 is TGTGCCAGCAGCCAATTAGCAGGAACGTCGCAGTATTTT.

The chain is built from TRBV20-1 and TRBJ2-5, with 13 positions matching TRBD2. Germline lookup yields CDR1 DFQATT and CDR2 SNEGSKA (reference sequence). The CDR3 runs 16 residues. With V trimmed by 6 bases and J by 5 bases, 12 bases remained unmatched. The CDR3 loop is CSAHTSGRAHGETQYF. Written as DNA, the CDR3 is TGCAGTGCCCACACTAGCGGGAGGGCTCATGGGGAGACCCAGTACTTC.

This rearrangement joins TRBV29-1 to TRBJ2-7, with TRBD2 matching over 10 bases. Germline V gives CDR1 SQVTM, CDR2 ANQGSEA. After removal of 5 bases from V and 1 base from J, the junction contained 5 bases not matched to a gene. This CDR3 comprises 14 residues. Written as DNA, the CDR3 is TGCAGCGTTCGGCTACTAGCGGGATCCTACGAGCAGTACTTC. As protein: CSVRLLAGSYEQYF.

The chain is built from TRBV12-3 or TRBV12-4 and TRBJ2-3; TRBD2 matches 13 bases. Germline trimming cut 6 bases from V and 1 base from J; bases unmatched to any gene: 7. CDR3 size: 17 residues. The CDR3 here is CASSRGLAGDGTDTQYF. The CDR3 DNA follows: TGTGCCAGCAGCCGAGGACTAGCGGGAGACGGCACAGATACGCAGTATTTT.

This clonotype has just a few counts. A much larger clone differs from this one at a single base, so this may be a read error. The chain links TRBV20-1 to TRBJ2-7; 11 bases match TRBD2. Trimming cost V 3 bases and J 3 bases; bases outside gene matches: 7. Germline CDR1 is DFQATT and CDR2 is SNEGSKA (reference sequence). CDR3 length equals 15 residues. The chain's CDR3 is CSARKLAGDGYEQYF. CDR3 in DNA: TGCAGTGCTAGGAAACTAGCGGGAGATGGCTACGAGCAGTACTTC.

V and J are TRBV6-2 or TRBV6-3 and TRBJ2-7, with D possibly TRBD1 on 5 matching bases. The CDR3 totals 14 residues. Germline V gene sequence: CDR1 MNHEY, CDR2 SVGEGT. V was trimmed by 0 bases and J by 3 bases, leaving 9 bases between them. The CDR3 region is CASSYSRVLYEQYF. In DNA form, the CDR3 reads TGTGCCAGCAGTTACTCCAGGGTTCTCTACGAGCAGTACTTC.

This clonotype turned up a few times. The chain has TRBV6-5 and TRBJ2-6, with 7 nucleotides matching TRBD1. The junction had 0 bases not matched to a gene; V was cut back by 2 bases and J by 2 bases. This CDR3 contains 15 residues. CDR1 and CDR2 (germline): MNHEY, SVGAGI. In nucleotides, the CDR3 is TGTGCCAGCAGTTACAGGGGGCCTGGGGCCAACGTCCTGACTTTC. As protein: CASSYRGPGANVLTF.

There are a few counts of this clonotype. The gene calls are TRBV12-3 or TRBV12-4 and TRBJ1-6, with D hard to call. V dropped 3 bases and J dropped 10 bases, with 10 bases sitting between them. The CDR3 spans 13 residues. The CDR3 bases are TGTGCCAGCAGTTTGGGCCCCAAGTCACCCCTCCACTTT. Its protein is CASSLGPKSPLHF.

The CDR3 DNA sequence: TGCAGTGCCCAACCGAGGGGTACAGATACGCAGTATTTT. It codes for CSAQPRGTDTQYF. V gene TRBV20-1 combines with J gene TRBJ2-3, with D perhaps being TRBD1 or TRBD2 (5 bases each). Germline CDR1 DFQATT, CDR2 SNEGSKA (reference sequence). The CDR3 consists of 13 residues. Between the trimmed V and J ends, which lost 6 bases and 3 bases, there was a span of 13 bases.

The sample holds a few counts of this clonotype. The rearrangement joins TRBV4-1 to TRBJ2-1; no definite D call. Germline lookup yields CDR1 MGHRA and CDR2 YSYEKL. CDR3 length: 12 amino acids. Trimming took 6 bases from V and 8 from J, leaving 11 bases between them. DNA for the CDR3: TGCGCCAGCAGTCACTCTAGGGATGAGCAGTTCTTC. Its translation: CASSHSRDEQFF.

This CDR3 reads CASRSGGAVDEQFF. CDR3 in DNA: TGTGCCAGCCGTAGCGGGGGGGCAGTCGATGAGCAGTTCTTC. V and J are TRBV6-1 and TRBJ2-1; 11 bases align to TRBD2. The V gene end was trimmed by 8 bases and the J gene end by 8 bases; junction bases not matched to a gene: 8. CDR3 length: 14 amino acids. Germline lookup yields CDR1 MNHNS and CDR2 SASEGT.